The 26 T cell receptor beta chains below come from one sample, sequenced in a study of T cells in localized non-small cell lung cancer. Repertoires were generated with immunoSEQ multiplex PCR, while TCRdb's copy carries only in-frame clones and drops some. The data show around 30,000 clones, with roughly 92% seen just once and 0.65% to 0.85% held by the top ten. Material: peripheral blood, obtained before any cancer treatment. The receptor set was obtained from a woman aged 35 to 70 with stage I lung adenocarcinoma.

The rearrangement links TRBV6-5 to TRBJ1-5; no reliable D call. The CDR3 is made up of 14 amino acids. Trimming pared 6 bases from V and 3 bases from J, leaving 12 bases between. Germline CDR1 is MNHEY and CDR2 is SVGAGI. The CDR3 region is CASSLLEDNQPQHF. CDR3 DNA sequence: TGTGCCAGCAGCCTGTTGGAAGACAATCAGCCCCAGCATTTT.

This sequence joins TRBV11-2 and TRBJ2-1; D is undetermined. CDR3 length: 13 amino acids. Per germline, CDR1 SGHAT and CDR2 FQNNGV. Trimming stripped 2 bases from V and 6 bases from J, with 8 bases between. The CDR3: CASSLLVINEQFF. In DNA form, the CDR3 reads TGTGCCAGCAGCTTACTCGTTATCAATGAGCAGTTCTTC.

The gene calls are TRBV7-6 and TRBJ1-5; perhaps TRBD1 as D (5 bases). Trimming took 1 base from V and 3 from J, leaving 10 bases between them. The CDR3 length is 15 residues. Germline V gene data show CDR1 as SGHVS and CDR2 as FNYEAQ. The CDR3: CASSLVGRANQPQHF. DNA for the CDR3: TGTGCCAGCAGCTTAGTGGGGCGTGCCAATCAGCCCCAGCATTTT. Supplemented by reference TRBV7-6 and TRBJ1-5, the full variable domain reads GAGVSQSPRYKVTKRGQDVALRCDPISGHVSLYWYRQALGQGPEFLTYFNYEAQQDKSGLPNDRFSAERPEGSISTLTIQRTEQRDSAMYRCASSLVGRANQPQHFGDGTRLSIL.

This sequence joins TRBV18 and TRBJ1-2; perhaps TRBD1 as D (5 bases). Trimming took off 1 base at V and 8 bases at J, with 23 bases between the two ends. The CDR3 is 17 residues long. The germline CDR1 and CDR2 sequences are KGHSH and LQKENI. DNA for the CDR3: TGTGCCAGCTCACCACTCGACAGCCTCAGCCAACCTATGGGCTACACCTTC. Translating gives CASSPLDSLSQPMGYTF.

This chain uses TRBV28 with TRBJ2-7; TRBD2 agrees at 13 bases. V shed 6 bases, J shed 2 bases, and the junction held 4 bases outside the gene matches. The CDR3 contains 15 residues. Germline V gives CDR1 MDHEN, CDR2 SYDVKM. This chain's CDR3 is CASRLAGGLTYEQYF. The CDR3 DNA reads as TGTGCCAGCAGACTAGCGGGGGGGCTAACCTACGAGCAGTACTTC. The full variable domain, in which reference TRBV28 and TRBJ2-7 provide the parts outside the CDR3, is DVKVTQSSRYLVKRTGEKVFLECVQDMDHENMFWYRQDPGLGLRLIYFSYDVKMKEKGDIPEGYSVSREKKERFSLILESASTNQTSMYLCASRLAGGLTYEQYFGPGTRLTVT.

This chain connects TRBV7-2 to TRBJ2-3; TRBD2 matches 11 bases. The CDR3 consists of 14 residues. Germline V CDR1 and CDR2: SGHTA, FQGNSA. Trimming cost V 7 bases and J 4 bases; bases outside gene matches: 4. The CDR3 DNA reads TGTGCCAGCACACCTAGCGGGGGGTCAGATACGCAGTATTTT. It yields the protein CASTPSGGSDTQYF.

The V gene is TRBV27, the J gene TRBJ1-4; tentatively, D is TRBD1 (6 bases). V lost 1 base to trimming and J lost 8 bases, with 14 bases between them. The CDR3 length is 15 residues. CDR1 is MNHEY, CDR2 SMNVEV, per germline (reference sequence). The CDR3 sequence: CASSLLGHLGEKLFF. The DNA of the CDR3 is TGTGCCAGCAGTTTATTGGGACACTTAGGAGAAAAACTGTTTTTT.

V and J are TRBV7-8 and TRBJ1-5, with no clear D. The CDR3 is made up of 15 amino acids. V was pared by 1 base and J by 5 bases, with 12 bases between. CDR1 and CDR2 from the germline V gene are SGHVS and FQNEAQ. In DNA form, the CDR3 reads TGTGCCAGCAGCTTAGGATCGGGCGGCCATCAGCCCCAGCATTTT. Translated: CASSLGSGGHQPQHF.

The V and J genes are TRBV9 and TRBJ2-7, with 7 bases that match TRBD1. V trimming: 4 bases; J trimming: 5 bases; junction bases outside the gene matches: 12. The CDR3 is 15 amino acids. The V gene's germline CDR1 is SGDLS and CDR2 YYNGEE. CDR3 DNA sequence: TGTGCCAGCAGCCCCTTATCTTCGACAGGGAACGAGCAGTACTTC. Translation gives CASSPLSSTGNEQYF.

The chain is built from TRBV4-1 and TRBJ1-4; possibly TRBD1 for D (5 bases). V was shortened by 6 bases and J by 8 bases, with 10 bases between the two germline ends. CDR3 length: 12 amino acids. CDR1 is MGHRA, CDR2 YSYEKL, per germline. CDR3 region: CASSIWGEKLFF. The CDR3 DNA follows: TGCGCCAGCAGTATTTGGGGGGAAAAACTGTTTTTT.

The chain is built from TRBV5-1 and TRBJ2-1; D is unclear. The V gene lost 0 bases and the J gene lost 5 bases, with 3 bases spanning the gap. CDR3 length: 12 amino acids. From germline, CDR1 is SGHRS and CDR2 YFSETQ. CDR3 protein: CASSLGNNEQFF. The DNA of the CDR3 is TGCGCCAGCAGCTTGGGTAACAATGAGCAGTTCTTC.

This sequence joins TRBV6-5 and TRBJ1-1; weak D call: TRBD1 (5 bases). Germline V lookup: CDR1 MNHEY, CDR2 SVGAGI. V shed 6 bases and J shed 1 base, with 12 bases lying between them. This CDR3 contains 14 residues. The DNA of the CDR3 is TGTGCCAGCAGCAAAATGCAGGGGAACACTGAAGCTTTCTTT. Translating gives CASSKMQGNTEAFF.

The rearrangement uses TRBV11-2 and TRBJ1-2; TRBD1 matches at 7 bases. CDR3 length equals 15 residues. Losses at the gene ends were 3 bases for V and 1 base for J; bases not matched to a gene: 5. CDR1 and CDR2 (germline): SGHAT, FQNNGV. This chain's CDR3 is CASSFITGDNYGYTF. The CDR3 DNA is TGTGCCAGCAGCTTTATCACAGGGGATAACTATGGCTACACCTTC.

The genes are TRBV2 and TRBJ2-3, with TRBD1 matching over 10 bases. Unmatched junction bases numbered 4, after V lost 10 bases and J lost 3 bases. Germline CDR1 is SNHLY and CDR2 is FYNNEI. The CDR3 contains 13 residues. The CDR3 nucleotides read TGTGCCACCCCGGGACAGGGGACAGATACGCAGTATTTT. As protein: CATPGQGTDTQYF.

The chain has TRBV2 and TRBJ1-5; D perhaps matches TRBD1 (5 bases). The germline V gene encodes CDR1 SNHLY and CDR2 FYNNEI. CDR3 size: 15 residues. Trimming removed 3 bases from V and 3 bases from J, with 12 bases in between. CDR3 nucleotide sequence: TGTGCCAGCAGTGATGTCACAGGTCTCAATCAGCCCCAGCATTTT. The encoded protein is CASSDVTGLNQPQHF.

This rearrangement joins TRBV18 to TRBJ1-2, with TRBD1 matching over 9 bases. CDR1 KGHSH and CDR2 LQKENI come from the germline V gene. This CDR3 contains 15 residues. The ends lost 6 bases at V and 6 bases at J; junction bases unmatched: 11. CDR3 loop: CASSEDRDRVHGYTF. The CDR3 coding sequence is TGTGCCAGCTCCGAGGACCGGGACAGGGTACATGGCTACACCTTC.

The chain employs TRBV7-2 and TRBJ2-1, with a possible D match to TRBD1 (6 bases). V gave up 3 bases and J gave up 8 bases, with 11 bases separating them. CDR1 SGHTA and CDR2 FQGNSA come from the germline V gene. CDR3 length: 13 amino acids. The CDR3 is CASSFYRVHEQFF. CDR3 coding DNA: TGTGCCAGCAGCTTCTACAGGGTACATGAGCAGTTCTTC. The full variable domain, rest sourced from reference TRBV7-2 and TRBJ2-1, is GAGVSQSPSNKVTEKGKDVELRCDPISGHTALYWYRQSLGQGLEFLIYFQGNSAPDKSGLPSDRFSAERTGGSVSTLTIQRTQQEDSAVYLCASSFYRVHEQFFGPGTRLTVL.

The rearrangement joins TRBV6-1 to TRBJ2-2; D remains unclear. V lost 2 bases, J lost 5 bases, and 6 bases lay in between. CDR3 length: 13 residues. CDR1 and CDR2 (germline): MNHNS, SASEGT. CDR3 DNA: TGTGCCAGCAGTGAACGGACGACCGGGGAGCTGTTTTTT. Protein sequence: CASSERTTGELFF.

CDR3 sequence (DNA): TGTGCCACCACAATCGGACCCGCTTACAATGAGCAGTTCTTC. Encoded protein: CATTIGPAYNEQFF. V and J are TRBV19 and TRBJ2-1; D unclear. The CDR3 spans 14 residues. The germline V gene has CDR1 LNHDA and CDR2 SQIVND (reference sequence). Trimming took 10 bases from V and 4 from J, leaving 17 bases between them.

The V and J genes are TRBV19 and TRBJ1-4; no clear D gene. CDR3 length: 13 amino acids. Trimming removed 6 bases from V and 8 bases from J, with 13 bases in between. Germline loops: CDR1 LNHDA, CDR2 SQIVND (reference sequence). The CDR3 protein is CASRVGGSEKLFF. The CDR3 DNA reads as TGTGCCAGTAGAGTCGGAGGGTCCGAAAAACTGTTTTTT.

This clone was recorded only once. J is TRBJ1-2 and V is TRBV29-1; 7 nucleotides agree with TRBD1. CDR1 and CDR2 (germline): SQVTM, ANQGSEA. V shed 7 bases, J shed 2 bases, and the junction held 7 bases outside the gene matches. The CDR3 totals 13 residues. DNA of the CDR3: TGCAGCGCCCGGACAGGACCAAACTATGGCTACACCTTC. Its protein product is CSARTGPNYGYTF. The entire variable domain, with the rest obtained from reference TRBV29-1 and TRBJ1-2, is as follows: SAVISQKPSRDICQRGTSLTIQCQVDSQVTMMFWYRQQPGQSLTLIATANQGSEATYESGFVIDKFPISRPNLTFSTLTVSNMSPEDSSIYLCSARTGPNYGYTFGSGTRLTVV.

The chain joins TRBV7-2 to TRBJ2-7, with a weak D call TRBD2 (6 bases). Per germline, CDR1 SGHTA and CDR2 FQGNSA. The CDR3 is made up of 15 amino acids. V was clipped by 2 bases and J by 6 bases, with 17 bases between them. CDR3 coding DNA: TGTGCCAGCAGCTTAACCGGGAGAGGAGGCCTCGAGCAGTACTTC. This gives the protein CASSLTGRGGLEQYF.

The chain has TRBV6-5 and TRBJ2-7; TRBD2 is a possible D gene (7 bases). Germline CDR1 is MNHEY and CDR2 is SVGAGI. V was pared by 7 bases and J by 1 base, with 17 bases between. This CDR3 contains 15 residues. Here the CDR3 reads CASTRGGVGSYEQYF. As DNA, the CDR3 is TGTGCCAGCACCAGAGGGGGGGTTGGTTCCTACGAGCAGTACTTC.

The chain carries TRBV11-2 and TRBJ1-4; D uncertain. The CDR3 loop spans 15 amino acids. Trimming removed 4 bases from V and 5 bases from J, with 14 bases in between. In germline, CDR1 is SGHAT, CDR2 FQNNGV. CDR3 DNA sequence: TGTGCCAGCAGCTCATGGACGGCCTCGAATGAAAAACTGTTTTTT. This gives the protein CASSSWTASNEKLFF.

J is TRBJ1-1 and V is TRBV27; D possibly corresponds to TRBD1 (5 bases). Deletions cut 2 bases from V and 2 bases from J, with 9 bases between. Germline V lookup: CDR1 MNHEY, CDR2 SMNVEV (reference sequence). This CDR3 is built from 14 residues. The CDR3 reads CASSLRTLNTEAFF. The CDR3 bases are TGTGCCAGCAGTTTAAGGACACTAAACACTGAAGCTTTCTTT.

This chain joins TRBV25-1 and TRBJ2-5; D may be TRBD2 (7 bases). Germline lookup yields CDR1 MGHDK and CDR2 SYGVNS. The CDR3 sequence is 15 residues long. V shed 7 bases and J shed 1 base, with 16 bases lying between them. The CDR3 sequence is CASIYREGGQETQYF. The CDR3 DNA is TGTGCCAGCATCTACAGGGAGGGTGGCCAAGAGACCCAGTACTTC. Full variable domain (remainder filled in from reference TRBV25-1 and TRBJ2-5): EADIYQTPRYLVIGTGKKITLECSQTMGHDKMYWYQQDPGMELHLIHYSYGVNSTEKGDLSSESTVSRIRTEHFPLTLESARPSHTSQYLCASIYREGGQETQYFGPGTRLLVL.